These 9 T cell receptor beta chains originate from one sample sequenced in a study of blood T cell repertoires in COVID-19. Sequencing was performed with immunoSEQ multiplex PCR; in TCRdb, only in-frame clones are kept and a portion is missing. The sample holds roughly 160,000 clones, roughly 84% seen once. Sequenced sample: peripheral blood. The receptor source for this set is a man between 18 and 35 years old with active or convalescent COVID-19.

This chain uses TRBV9 with TRBJ2-1, with 9 bases lining up with TRBD1. Trimming cost V 0 bases and J 5 bases; bases outside gene matches: 6. From germline, CDR1 is SGDLS and CDR2 YYNGEE. The CDR3 is made up of 16 amino acids. This CDR3 reads CASSVVGGQGHNEQFF. CDR3 bases: TGTGCCAGCAGCGTAGTCGGGGGACAGGGCCACAATGAGCAGTTCTTC.

The V call is TRBV6-4, the J call TRBJ2-1, with 9 bases aligning to TRBD1. The CDR3 is made up of 15 amino acids. Germline V gene data show CDR1 as MRHNA and CDR2 as SNTAGT. The V gene end was trimmed by 5 bases and the J gene end by 4 bases; junction bases not matched to a gene: 6. The CDR3: CASSPDRGGYNEQFF. The DNA for the CDR3 is TGTGCCAGCAGTCCGGACAGGGGAGGGTACAATGAGCAGTTCTTC.

This chain uses TRBV2 with TRBJ2-7; D gene ambiguous. Trimming stripped 6 bases from V and 0 bases from J, with 6 bases between. CDR1 and CDR2 (germline): SNHLY, FYNNEI. The CDR3 has 12 residues. The CDR3 here is CASSGSSYEQYF. The CDR3 DNA follows: TGTGCCAGCAGCGGGTCCTCCTACGAGCAGTACTTC.

This clone appeared a single time. The chain carries TRBV12-5 and TRBJ1-2; tentatively, D is TRBD1 (5 bases). The CDR3 contains 12 residues. Germline lookup yields CDR1 LGHNT and CDR2 FRNRAP. V lost 5 bases to trimming and J lost 6 bases, with 10 bases between them. The CDR3 nucleotides read TGTGCTAGTGGTGGGGACTGGAATGGCTACACCTTC. It encodes CASGGDWNGYTF.

This clone has a single count. The CDR3 loop reads CASSLEQASYNEQFF. The CDR3 DNA reads as TGCGCCAGCAGCTTGGAACAGGCGTCATACAATGAGCAGTTCTTC. The chain uses TRBV5-1 and TRBJ2-1, with D maybe TRBD1 (5 bases). The CDR3 length is 15 residues. The germline V gene has CDR1 SGHRS and CDR2 YFSETQ. The germline V and J ends were trimmed by 0 bases and 4 bases, with 11 bases remaining between them.

In nucleotides, the CDR3 is TGTGCCAGCAGCTTGACAGGGGTAGGGGCTTTCTTT. The encoded protein is CASSLTGVGAFF. J is TRBJ1-1 and V is TRBV7-9, with 8 positions matching TRBD1. V dropped 3 bases and J dropped 11; count of bases not matched to a gene: 5. The CDR3 spans 12 residues. Germline V CDR1 and CDR2: SEHNR, FQNEAQ (reference sequence).

The V and J genes are TRBV20-1 and TRBJ2-1, with D possibly TRBD1 on 6 matching bases. Germline CDR1 is DFQATT and CDR2 is SNEGSKA (reference sequence). The CDR3 extends over 10 amino acids. Written as DNA, the CDR3 is TGCAGCACACAGGGCCATGAGCAGTTCTTC. This gives the protein CSTQGHEQFF.

J is TRBJ1-2 and V is TRBV4-1; TRBD1 is a possible D gene (6 bases). The CDR3 extends over 15 amino acids. Germline CDR1 is MGHRA and CDR2 is YSYEKL. V was trimmed by 0 bases and J by 3 bases, leaving 11 bases between them. In nucleotides, the CDR3 is TGCGCCAGCAGCCAAGAACTGGGGGCACACTATGGCTACACCTTC. Its translation: CASSQELGAHYGYTF.

The chain combines TRBV6-4 with TRBJ2-7; possibly TRBD1 for D (5 bases). The V end lost 7 bases, the J end lost 4 bases, and 17 bases lay between the germline ends. CDR1 and CDR2 (germline): MRHNA, SNTAGT. The CDR3 runs to 14 residues. CDR3 sequence reads: CASNSRTPHYEQYF. The DNA of the CDR3 is TGTGCCAGCAATTCAAGGACACCCCATTACGAGCAGTACTTC.